Below, 29 T cell receptor beta chains from the same sample are listed, as sequenced in a study of T-cell reconstitution after alpha-beta-depleted transplantation in children. Unique molecular identifiers featured in how the TCRbeta library was prepared. In TCRdb, the PCR reads were re-called with MiXCR into one record per CDR3 protein. There are around 250,000 distinct CDR3 sequences in the sample; roughly 25% occur only once, and around 2.5% lies in the top ten. This specimen consisted of PBMCs, obtained before TCRalphabeta/CD19-depleted stem cell transplant. All receptors derive from a girl aged 2 to 9 with Fanconi anemia, due to receive a stem cell transplant.

J is TRBJ1-4 and V is TRBV5-1, with 7 bases fitting TRBD1. Per the germline V gene, CDR1 is SGHRS and CDR2 is YFSETQ. The CDR3 runs to 17 residues. J was trimmed by 0 bases and V by 0 bases; bases with no gene match: 5. This CDR3 reads CASSLGQGFATNEKLFF. The DNA of the CDR3 is TGCGCCAGCAGCTTGGGACAGGGATTTGCAACTAATGAAAAACTGTTTTTT.

The gene calls are TRBV12-3 or TRBV12-4 and TRBJ2-2; 9 bases fit TRBD2. The CDR3 spans 16 residues. The V segment lost 2 bases and the J segment 5 bases; nucleotides outside the gene matches: 6. CDR3 sequence: CASSLSLAGRTGELFF. DNA for the CDR3: TGTGCCAGCAGTTTATCCCTAGCGGGAAGAACCGGGGAGCTGTTTTTT.

On this clonotype: Compared with germline, one end of the junction differs, possibly owing to a read error. The chain joins TRBV28 to TRBJ1-2; D is undetermined. Germline V gene data show CDR1 as MDHEN and CDR2 as SYDVKM. CDR3 length: 11 amino acids. The CDR3 spells CASSLKGRIFF. CDR3 nucleotides: TGTGCCAGCAGTTTAAAAGGGCGGATTTTCTTC.

This clonotype was counted a few times. The gene calls are TRBV15 and TRBJ2-6, with D maybe TRBD1 (5 bases). This CDR3 is built from 18 residues. Germline V lookup: CDR1 LNHNV, CDR2 YYDKDF (reference sequence). V gave up 5 bases and J gave up 2 bases, with 19 bases separating them. Here the CDR3 reads CATSAYASRVTGANVLTF. CDR3 DNA sequence: TGTGCCACCAGCGCGTACGCTTCCAGGGTAACTGGGGCCAACGTCCTGACTTTC.

This clonotype has more than one count but fewer than ten. V gene TRBV4-1 combines with J gene TRBJ2-7, with D unresolved. Trimming stripped 2 bases from V and 2 bases from J, with 19 bases between. Germline CDR1 reads MGHRA; CDR2 reads YSYEKL. This CDR3 is built from 17 residues. The CDR3 protein is CASSQRIPALQAYEQYF. Here the CDR3 DNA reads TGCGCCAGCAGCCAAAGAATCCCGGCCCTCCAGGCCTACGAGCAGTACTTC.

This clonotype was found a few times. The chain employs TRBV5-1 and TRBJ2-1; D is unclear. Between the trimmed V and J ends, which lost 2 bases and 0 bases, there was a span of 6 bases. Germline V CDR1 and CDR2: SGHRS, YFSETQ. CDR3 length equals 14 residues. CDR3 region: CASSFGISYNEQFF. The CDR3 DNA reads TGCGCCAGCAGCTTTGGTATCTCCTACAATGAGCAGTTCTTC.

There are many counts of this clonotype. V and J are TRBV20-1 and TRBJ2-5, with D possibly TRBD2 on 5 matching bases. V was trimmed by 7 bases and J by 5 bases, leaving 14 bases between them. CDR1 and CDR2 (germline): DFQATT, SNEGSKA (reference sequence). This CDR3 has 12 amino acids. This CDR3 is CSGGSTSETQYF. Here the CDR3 DNA reads TGCAGTGGAGGGAGCACGTCGGAGACCCAGTACTTC.

In its sample, this clonotype was seen many times. The chain joins TRBV20-1 to TRBJ1-4; unclear D gene. Trimming pared 3 bases from V and 0 bases from J, leaving 5 bases between. CDR1 DFQATT and CDR2 SNEGSKA come from the germline V gene (reference sequence). This CDR3 contains 13 residues. Here the CDR3 reads CSASRTTNEKLFF. The CDR3 DNA sequence: TGCAGTGCTAGTCGCACAACTAATGAAAAACTGTTTTTT.

This clonotype was observed at least ten times. This chain joins TRBV9 and TRBJ1-6, with D perhaps matching TRBD1 (5 bases). The CDR3 covers 15 residues. Germline CDR1 and CDR2: SGDLS and YYNGEE. The V end was cut by 3 bases, the J end by 6 bases, with 13 bases between. In DNA, the CDR3 is TGTGCCAGCAGCGACCGTCCGACAGTTAATTCACCCCTCCACTTT. It encodes CASSDRPTVNSPLHF.

This clonotype has ten or more counts. V usage is TRBV7-3 and J usage is TRBJ2-1; D is unresolved. Germline V gene sequence: CDR1 SGHTA, CDR2 FQGTGA. V was shortened by 5 bases and J by 9 bases, with 11 bases between the two germline ends. The CDR3 has 12 amino acids. The CDR3 is CASSPIVVEQFF. CDR3 sequence (DNA): TGTGCCAGCAGCCCAATAGTCGTTGAGCAGTTCTTC.

This chain joins TRBV18 and TRBJ1-5; D is possibly TRBD1 (5 bases). Trimming shortened V by 4 bases and J by 7 bases, and 14 bases separated the two germline ends. CDR1 and CDR2 from the germline V gene are KGHSH and LQKENI. The CDR3 has 14 amino acids. CDR3 residues: CASSLDSGIQPQHF. CDR3 bases: TGTGCCAGCTCACTCGACAGTGGAATACAGCCCCAGCATTTT. The full variable domain, rest sourced from reference TRBV18 and TRBJ1-5, is NAGVMQNPRHLVRRRGQEARLRCSPMKGHSHVYWYRQLPEEGLKFMVYLQKENIIDESGMPKERFSAEFPKEGPSILRIQQVVRGDSAAYFCASSLDSGIQPQHFGDGTRLSIL.

The chain recombines TRBV29-1 with TRBJ1-3; D possibly corresponds to TRBD1 (5 bases). This CDR3 region has 14 residues. Per germline, CDR1 SQVTM and CDR2 ANQGSEA. V gave up 4 bases and J gave up 1 base, with 11 bases separating them. The CDR3 loop is CSVGGVASGNTIYF. DNA of the CDR3: TGCAGCGTTGGGGGCGTTGCATCTGGAAACACCATATATTTT. The full variable domain, in which reference TRBV29-1 and TRBJ1-3 provide the parts outside the CDR3, is SAVISQKPSRDICQRGTSLTIQCQVDSQVTMMFWYRQQPGQSLTLIATANQGSEATYESGFVIDKFPISRPNLTFSTLTVSNMSPEDSSIYLCSVGGVASGNTIYFGEGSWLTVV.

The V gene is TRBV29-1, the J gene TRBJ2-4, with TRBD1 as a possible D gene (6 bases). The V gene's germline CDR1 is SQVTM and CDR2 ANQGSEA. The CDR3 loop spans 14 amino acids. The V end lost 3 bases, the J end lost 6 bases, and 15 bases lay between the germline ends. CDR3 loop: CSVEGPGAGNIQYF. In DNA, the CDR3 is TGCAGCGTTGAGGGCCCAGGGGCTGGAAACATTCAGTACTTC.

About this clonotype itself: The junction departs from germline at one end; a sequencing error may be responsible. Written as DNA, the CDR3 is TGCAGTGCTAGAGAACTAGTAGGTCTCCGGTTC. Translating it yields CSARELVGLRF. The gene calls are TRBV20-1 and TRBJ2-5, with a possible D match to TRBD2 (5 bases). This CDR3 region has 11 residues. Germline V lookup: CDR1 DFQATT, CDR2 SNEGSKA (reference sequence).

Points on this clonotype: One end of the junction varies from germline; a read error may be responsible. This CDR3 is CSVEAGISTDTQYF. CDR3 nucleotides: TGCAGCGTGGAAGCGGGGATTAGCACAGATACGCAGTATTTT. The chain links TRBV29-1 to TRBJ2-3, with 7 nucleotides matching TRBD2. CDR1 is SQVTM, CDR2 ANQGSEA, per germline. The CDR3 is made up of 14 amino acids.

This sequence joins TRBV28 and TRBJ2-1; 11 bases map to TRBD2. CDR3 length equals 15 residues. CDR1 and CDR2 (germline): MDHEN, SYDVKM. V lost 5 bases, J lost 13 bases, and 13 bases stayed unmatched. For the CDR3, the DNA is TGTGCCAGCAGTGTTAGCGGGGGGGCCTCTGGGATACAGTTCTTC. It specifies CASSVSGGASGIQFF.

This clonotype was found many times. The V call is TRBV5-1, the J call TRBJ2-1; 11 positions match TRBD2. This CDR3 region has 14 residues. Trimming took 4 bases from V and 6 from J; bases not matched to a gene: 3. Germline V gene lookup returns CDR1 SGHRS and CDR2 YFSETQ. The CDR3 loop reads CASSPGLAVNEQFF. The CDR3 nucleotides are TGCGCCAGCAGCCCGGGACTAGCGGTCAATGAGCAGTTCTTC.

In the case of this clonotype: In this CDR3 the conserved last residue, phenylalanine or tryptophan, is missing, so a read error is likely. V is TRBV28 and J is TRBJ1-1; maybe TRBD1 (6 bases). The CDR3 consists of 19 residues. Looked up from germline, CDR1 is MDHEN and CDR2 is SYDVKM. Trimming removed 5 bases from V and 1 base from J, with 26 bases in between. DNA of the CDR3: TGTGCCAGCAGTCACCCGACAGCGCGAACAGGGCCTTCGAACACTGAAGCTTTCCTT. This gives the protein CASSHPTARTGPSNTEAFL.

A word on this clonotype: A much larger clone differs from this one at a single base, so this may be a read error. This chain connects TRBV28 to TRBJ2-4; the D gene is possibly TRBD2 (5 bases). Germline loops: CDR1 MDHEN, CDR2 SYDVKM. The CDR3 has 14 amino acids. V lost 2 bases and J lost 0, with 5 bases in between. Here the CDR3 reads CASSLAGAKNIQYF. The CDR3 bases are TGTGCCAGCAGTTTAGCGGGAGCCAAAAACATTCAGTACTTC.

This clonotype showed up many times. The chain couples TRBV2 to TRBJ2-5; no definite D call. Germline CDR1 reads SNHLY; CDR2 reads FYNNEI. This CDR3 has 17 amino acids. V was clipped by 7 bases and J by 1 base, with 22 bases between them. This CDR3 is CASTERRVRIPQETQYF. In DNA form, the CDR3 reads TGTGCCAGCACCGAACGGAGAGTGAGGATACCCCAAGAGACCCAGTACTTC.

The J gene is TRBJ2-7, the V gene TRBV12-3 or TRBV12-4, with no clear D. Deletions cut 8 bases from V and 1 base from J, with 6 bases between. The CDR3 sequence is 11 residues long. CDR3 loop: CASGYSYEQYF. The CDR3 DNA reads TGTGCCAGCGGTTATTCCTACGAGCAGTACTTC.

The chain has TRBV2 and TRBJ2-1; D is unresolved. CDR1 and CDR2 (germline): SNHLY, FYNNEI. Trimming took 2 bases from V and 0 from J, leaving 17 bases between them. The CDR3 consists of 18 residues. The CDR3 DNA reads as TGTGCCAGCAGTGAATTGTGGCCGAGGAGAGTCTCCTACAATGAGCAGTTCTTC. Residues: CASSELWPRRVSYNEQFF.

This clonotype was found many times. The rearrangement joins TRBV9 to TRBJ2-7; D unclear. This CDR3 comprises 13 residues. V dropped 1 base and J dropped 5 bases, with 10 bases sitting between them. Germline CDR1 and CDR2: SGDLS and YYNGEE. The CDR3 bases are TGTGCCAGCAGCGTATGGCCTGCCGACGAGCAGTACTTC. This sequence encodes CASSVWPADEQYF.

This clonotype came up many times. The CDR3 region has the DNA TGTGCCAGCAGTTACTCGATACGGGAGGAGCAGTTCTTC. Protein sequence: CASSYSIREEQFF. This chain uses TRBV6-5 with TRBJ2-1; possible D gene TRBD2, 6 bases. CDR1 and CDR2 from the germline V gene are MNHEY and SVGAGI. The CDR3 contains 13 residues. Trimming took 0 bases from V and 10 from J, leaving 10 bases between them.

This clonotype was seen at least ten times. The chain combines TRBV12-3 or TRBV12-4 with TRBJ2-1; D is perhaps TRBD1 (6 bases). CDR3 length: 15 residues. The germline V and J ends were trimmed by 2 bases and 7 bases, with 15 bases remaining between them. CDR3 sequence: CASSLLTRGENEQFF. The CDR3 DNA reads as TGTGCCAGCAGTTTATTGACCAGGGGAGAGAATGAGCAGTTCTTC.

The rearrangement joins TRBV2 to TRBJ2-7, with D possibly called TRBD1 or TRBD2 (6 bases each). The CDR3 sequence is 14 residues long. V lost 1 base to trimming and J lost 2 bases, with 9 bases between them. The germline CDR1 and CDR2 sequences are SNHLY and FYNNEI. CDR3 coding DNA: TGTGCCAGCAGTGAAGGGGGGGCGCCCTACGAGCAGTACTTC. This encodes CASSEGGAPYEQYF.

This clonotype came up many times. This sequence joins TRBV20-1 and TRBJ1-2; 8 nucleotides line up with TRBD1. Germline values: CDR1 DFQATT, CDR2 SNEGSKA (reference sequence). With V trimmed by 0 bases and J by 4 bases, 19 bases remained unmatched. The CDR3 extends over 19 amino acids. CDR3 DNA: TGCAGTGCTAGAGAACTCCTCCCGAAGCCGGACAGGGACCTCTATGGCTACACCTTC. It encodes CSARELLPKPDRDLYGYTF.

This clonotype was counted only a few times. CDR3 sequence reads: CATSRDLGQGIIEAFF. In nucleotides, the CDR3 is TGTGCCACCAGCAGAGATCTGGGACAGGGAATCATTGAAGCTTTCTTT. This rearrangement joins TRBV15 to TRBJ1-1, with 9 bases that match TRBD1. The V gene end was trimmed by 0 bases and the J gene end by 7 bases; junction bases not matched to a gene: 9. The CDR3 has 16 residues. Germline-derived CDR1 and CDR2 are LNHNV and YYDKDF (reference sequence). Full variable domain (rest looked up from reference TRBV15 and TRBJ1-1): DAMVIQNPRYQVTQFGKPVTLSCSQTLNHNVMYWYQQKSSQAPKLLFHYYDKDFNNEADTPDNFQSRRPNTSFCFLDIRSPGLGDTAMYLCATSRDLGQGIIEAFFGQGTRLTVV.

This clonotype was counted once. The chain combines TRBV19 with TRBJ1-5, with D possibly being TRBD1 (5 bases). The V end was cut by 8 bases, the J end by 5 bases, with 10 bases between. In germline, CDR1 is LNHDA, CDR2 SQIVND (reference sequence). This CDR3 is built from 12 residues. The CDR3: CASWDAYQPQHF. CDR3 DNA: TGTGCCAGTTGGGACGCCTATCAGCCCCAGCATTTT.